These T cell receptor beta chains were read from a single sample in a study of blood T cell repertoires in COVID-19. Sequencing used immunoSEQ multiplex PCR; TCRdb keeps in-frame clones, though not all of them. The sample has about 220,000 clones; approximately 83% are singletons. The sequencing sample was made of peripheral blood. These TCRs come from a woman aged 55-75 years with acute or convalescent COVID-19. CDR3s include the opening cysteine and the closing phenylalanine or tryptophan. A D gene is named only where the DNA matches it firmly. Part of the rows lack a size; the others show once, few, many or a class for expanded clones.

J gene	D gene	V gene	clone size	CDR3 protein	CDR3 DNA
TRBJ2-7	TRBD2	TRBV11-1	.	CASSSSGGLAYEQYF	TGTGCCAGCAGCTCGAGCGGGGGGCTAGCCTACGAGCAGTACTTC
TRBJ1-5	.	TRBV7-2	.	CASSLGGQINQPQHF	TGTGCCAGCAGCTTAGGAGGACAGATCAATCAGCCCCAGCATTTT
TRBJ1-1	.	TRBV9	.	CASSRIDRNTEAFF	TGTGCCAGCAGCCGTATCGACAGGAACACTGAAGCTTTCTTT
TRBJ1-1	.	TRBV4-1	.	CASSLSGEFYF	TGCGCCAGCAGCCTGTCGGGAGAGTTCTATTTC
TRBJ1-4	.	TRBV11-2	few	CASSLSTDLSRELFF	TGTGCCAGCAGCTTATCCACGGACTTATCAAGGGAACTGTTTTTT
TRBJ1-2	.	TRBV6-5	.	CASRSGDGYGYTF	TGTGCCAGCAGATCAGGGGATGGCTATGGCTACACCTTC
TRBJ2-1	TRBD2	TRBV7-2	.	CASSSGLAGGAYNEQFF	TGTGCCAGCAGCTCCGGACTAGCGGGGGGCGCGTACAATGAGCAGTTCTTC
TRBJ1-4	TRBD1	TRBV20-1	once	CSASRQGNEKLFF	TGCAGTGCTAGTCGACAGGGAAATGAAAAACTGTTTTTT
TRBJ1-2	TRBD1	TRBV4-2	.	CASSQETGPSNYGYTF	TGTGCCAGCAGCCAAGAGACAGGGCCGTCAAACTATGGCTACACCTTC
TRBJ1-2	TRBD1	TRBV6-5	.	CASSILGDSSGYTF	TGTGCCAGCAGCATACTCGGGGACAGTAGTGGCTACACCTTC
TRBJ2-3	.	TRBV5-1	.	CASSIGTGGGDTQYF	TGCGCCAGCAGCATCGGGACAGGCGGGGGAGATACGCAGTATTTT
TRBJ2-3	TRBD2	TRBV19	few	CASSLDPSGGSTDTQYF	TGTGCCAGTAGTCTCGATCCTAGCGGGGGTAGCACAGATACGCAGTATTTT
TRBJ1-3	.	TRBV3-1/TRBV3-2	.	CASSPAGRNTIYF	TGTGCCAGCAGCCCCGCAGGGAGGAACACCATATATTTT
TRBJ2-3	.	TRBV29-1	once	CSVSRGASFSADTQYF	TGCAGCGTGTCCAGGGGGGCCTCATTTTCCGCAGATACGCAGTATTTT
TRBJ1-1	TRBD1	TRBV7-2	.	CASRREGALGTEAFF	TGTGCCAGCAGACGTGAGGGGGCGCTTGGCACTGAAGCTTTCTTT
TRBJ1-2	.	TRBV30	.	CAWSRQRGDYGYTF	TGTGCCTGGAGTAGACAGCGCGGAGACTATGGCTACACCTTC
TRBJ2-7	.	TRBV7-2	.	CASSLVVLSYEQYF	TGTGCCAGCAGCTTAGTAGTTCTCTCCTACGAGCAGTACTTC
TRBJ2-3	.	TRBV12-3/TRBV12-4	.	CASSRSQADTQYF	TGTGCCAGCAGTCGAAGTCAGGCAGATACGCAGTATTTT
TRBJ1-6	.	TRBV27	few	CASSLSPGVFNSPLHF	TGTGCCAGCAGTTTAAGTCCGGGGGTGTTTAATTCACCCCTCCACTTT
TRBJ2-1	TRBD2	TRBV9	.	CASSTQPGLAGGLLFF	TGTGCCAGCAGCACCCAACCAGGACTAGCGGGGGGGCTACTGTTCTTC
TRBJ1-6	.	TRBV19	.	CASSPGTGNSPLHF	TGTGCCAGTAGCCCGGGAACAGGGAATTCACCCCTCCACTTT
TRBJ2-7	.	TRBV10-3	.	CAISRVGVEQYF	TGTGCCATCAGTAGAGTGGGAGTGGAGCAGTACTTC
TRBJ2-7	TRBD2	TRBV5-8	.	CASSTNHGGKYEQYF	TGTGCCAGCAGCACTAACCACGGGGGGAAGTACGAGCAGTACTTC
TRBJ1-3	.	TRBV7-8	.	CASSSRTVFSGNTIYF	TGTGCCAGCAGCTCCCGGACAGTTTTTTCTGGAAACACCATATATTTT
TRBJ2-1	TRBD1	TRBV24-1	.	CATSDVTGGEVLSYNEQFF	TGTGCCACCAGTGATGTGACAGGGGGCGAAGTTCTATCCTACAATGAGCAGTTCTTC
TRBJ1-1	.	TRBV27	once	CASSLTPNRRGNEAFF	TGTGCCAGCAGTTTAACCCCCAACAGGCGGGGAAACGAAGCTTTCTTT
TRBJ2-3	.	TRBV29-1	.	CSVAGEHTDTQYF	TGCAGCGTTGCGGGGGAACACACAGATACGCAGTATTTT
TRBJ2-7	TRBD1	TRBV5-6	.	CASSPGQGPYEQYF	TGTGCCAGCAGCCCGGGACAGGGCCCCTACGAGCAGTACTTC
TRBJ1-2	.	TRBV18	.	CASSDNLYSYTF	TGTGCCAGCTCAGACAATCTCTATAGCTACACCTTC
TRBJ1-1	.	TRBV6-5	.	CASSSGFIAEAFF	TGTGCCAGCAGTTCAGGGTTTATTGCTGAAGCTTTCTTT
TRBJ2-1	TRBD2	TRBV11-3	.	CASSLSRAGGNEQFF	TGTGCCAGCAGCTTATCCAGGGCGGGGGGAAATGAGCAGTTCTTC
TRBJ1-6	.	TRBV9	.	CASSERTANSPLHF	TGTGCCAGCAGCGAAAGGACAGCTAATTCACCCCTCCACTTT
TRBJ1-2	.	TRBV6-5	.	CASTRASGYTF	TGTGCCAGCACTCGAGCAAGCGGCTACACCTTC
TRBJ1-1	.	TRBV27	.	CASSLVMGSPEAFF	TGTGCCAGCAGTTTAGTTATGGGGAGCCCTGAAGCTTTCTTT
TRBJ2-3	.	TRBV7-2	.	CASSLAQRASDTQYF	TGTGCCAGCAGCTTAGCTCAGCGGGCTTCAGATACGCAGTATTTT
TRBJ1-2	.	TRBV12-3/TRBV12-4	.	CASGPTGLYGYTF	TGTGCCAGCGGGCCCACAGGTCTCTATGGCTACACCTTC
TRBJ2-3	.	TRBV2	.	CASGPRGSRTDTQYF	TGTGCCAGCGGACCTCGAGGGTCCCGCACAGATACGCAGTATTTT
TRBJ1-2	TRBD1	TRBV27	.	CASSLVAGGNGYTF	TGTGCCAGCAGTTTAGTGGCAGGGGGAAATGGCTACACCTTC
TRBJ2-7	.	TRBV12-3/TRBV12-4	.	CASSVSDYREQYF	TGTGCCAGCAGTGTATCGGACTATCGGGAGCAGTACTTC
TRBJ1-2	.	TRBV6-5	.	CASSYSSTTLGGYTF	TGTGCCAGCAGTTACTCCTCTACGACCTTGGGCGGCTACACCTTC
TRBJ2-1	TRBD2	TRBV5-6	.	CASSLEGLAASYNEQFF	TGTGCCAGCAGCTTGGAGGGACTAGCGGCCTCCTACAATGAGCAGTTCTTC
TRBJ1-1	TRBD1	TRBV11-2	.	CASSVRGTGSTEAFF	TGTGCCAGCAGCGTTCGGGGGACAGGGTCCACTGAAGCTTTCTTT